The 16 T cell receptor beta chains reported below all come from one sample, sequenced in a study of T cells in tuberculosis. Profiled with immunoSEQ multiplex PCR; TCRdb holds only in-frame clones, not every one. The sample lists 50,000 or so clones, 88% occurring once. After thawing and overnight rest, PBMC were stained with GMM-loaded CD1B tetramer, viability dye and anti-CD3 for sorting. The lipid loaded on the CD1B tetramers was C32 glucose monomycolate from Rhodococcus equi. The sample taken for sequencing was CD1b-GMM tetramer-negative cells sorted from PBMCs. The source of these receptors is an adult woman with latent tuberculosis.

This chain joins TRBV2 and TRBJ1-3; D possibly corresponds to TRBD1 (6 bases). From germline, CDR1 is SNHLY and CDR2 FYNNEI. CDR3 length: 14 residues. The V end was cut by 5 bases, the J end by 0 bases, with 8 bases between. The CDR3 DNA reads TGTGCCAGCAGTAGGGACAACTCTGGAAACACCATATATTTT. Encoded protein: CASSRDNSGNTIYF.

This rearrangement joins TRBV2 to TRBJ2-5; D gene unclear. CDR1 and CDR2 (germline): SNHLY, FYNNEI. Trimming took off 4 bases at V and 1 base at J, with 7 bases between the two ends. This CDR3 contains 13 residues. CDR3 nucleotides: TGTGCCAGCAGTGTGTCGTCCCAAGAGACCCAGTACTTC. It translates to CASSVSSQETQYF.

The chain links TRBV6-1 to TRBJ1-4; 7 bases line up with TRBD1. Germline V gene sequence: CDR1 MNHNS, CDR2 SASEGT. The length of the CDR3 is 13 residues. The V segment lost 9 bases and the J segment 4 bases; nucleotides outside the gene matches: 5. DNA of the CDR3: TGTGCCAGTCGGGGACAGCGTAATGAAAAACTGTTTTTT. Amino acid sequence: CASRGQRNEKLFF.

The chain is built from TRBV7-3 and TRBJ2-7; 9 bases are shared with TRBD2. CDR3 length equals 15 residues. The germline gives CDR1 SGHTA, CDR2 FQGTGA. Trimming at V came to 4 bases and at J to 2 bases, leaving 6 bases not matched to a gene. The CDR3 loop is CASSCKREVTYEQYF. The CDR3 nucleotides are TGTGCCAGCAGCTGTAAGCGGGAGGTGACCTACGAGCAGTACTTC.

The chain is built from TRBV7-2 and TRBJ2-1; 9 bases align to TRBD2. The CDR3 runs to 15 residues. Germline V gives CDR1 SGHTA, CDR2 FQGNSA. J lost 7 bases, V lost 5 bases, and 9 bases had no gene match. The CDR3 DNA is TGTGCCAGCAGCCGACGGACTAGCGAGAATAATGAGCAGTTCTTC. Its translation: CASSRRTSENNEQFF.

The V gene is TRBV12-5, the J gene TRBJ2-7; the D gene is possibly TRBD1 (5 bases). Germline CDR1 LGHNT, CDR2 FRNRAP. The ends were cut back, 7 bases at V and 0 bases at J, with 10 bases in the middle. The CDR3 extends over 13 amino acids. The CDR3 reads CASVPDNSYEQYF. Here the CDR3 DNA reads TGTGCTAGTGTACCGGACAACTCCTACGAGCAGTACTTC.

This clone appeared once. The V gene is TRBV28, the J gene TRBJ2-7; 7 bases fit TRBD1. CDR1 is MDHEN and CDR2 is SYDVKM in the germline V gene. The CDR3 loop spans 13 amino acids. V shed 6 bases, J shed 6 bases, and the junction held 8 bases outside the gene matches. CDR3 region: CASRQGFRGEQYF. The CDR3 DNA reads TGTGCCAGCAGACAGGGGTTCAGGGGCGAGCAGTACTTC.

V is TRBV25-1 and J is TRBJ2-7, with TRBD2 matching 8 bases. This CDR3 is built from 15 residues. In germline, CDR1 is MGHDK, CDR2 SYGVNS. With V trimmed by 6 bases and J by 1 base, 8 bases remained unmatched. CDR3 sequence reads: CASRGIAGNSYEQYF. DNA of the CDR3: TGTGCCAGCAGGGGGATAGCGGGGAATTCCTACGAGCAGTACTTC.

The chain carries TRBV4-3 and TRBJ1-1, with unresolved D. Trimming cost V 1 base and J 2 bases, with 14 bases left between them. Germline CDR1 LGHNA, CDR2 YSLEER. CDR3 size: 16 residues. As DNA, the CDR3 is TGCGCCAGCAGCCAAGCCCACGGTCGGGATAACACTGAAGCTTTCTTT. Its protein is CASSQAHGRDNTEAFF.

V and J are TRBV9 and TRBJ2-5; 7 bases match TRBD1. The CDR3 covers 14 residues. Germline assignment: CDR1 SGDLS and CDR2 YYNGEE. Unmatched junction bases numbered 7, after V lost 6 bases and J lost 2 bases. As DNA, the CDR3 is TGTGCCAGCAACGAACAGGGGCTGCAAGAGACCCAGTACTTC. Translated: CASNEQGLQETQYF.

The chain recombines TRBV18 with TRBJ1-2; D unclear. The CDR3 has 14 residues. Per germline, CDR1 KGHSH and CDR2 LQKENI. The V and J ends lost 1 base and 8 bases respectively, with 14 bases between them. CDR3 sequence: CASSPQEGPSGYTF. In DNA, the CDR3 is TGTGCCAGCTCACCACAAGAGGGCCCATCCGGCTACACCTTC.

V and J are TRBV4-3 and TRBJ1-1; 8 bases match TRBD1. Germline values: CDR1 LGHNA, CDR2 YSLEER. The CDR3 has 18 amino acids. J was trimmed by 0 bases and V by 2 bases; bases with no gene match: 11. The CDR3 coding sequence is TGCGCCAGCAGCCAATACACAGGGGGAAGTATCCTGAACACTGAAGCTTTCTTT. Its translation: CASSQYTGGSILNTEAFF.

The gene calls are TRBV9 and TRBJ2-3; D remains ambiguous. This CDR3 is built from 12 residues. The germline V gene has CDR1 SGDLS and CDR2 YYNGEE. V was pared by 1 base and J by 5 bases, with 5 bases between. CDR3 residues: CASSVSIDTQYF. CDR3 DNA sequence: TGTGCCAGCAGCGTATCCATAGATACGCAGTATTTT. The full variable domain, rest sourced from reference TRBV9 and TRBJ2-3, is DSGVTQTPKHLITATGQRVTLRCSPRSGDLSVYWYQQSLDQGLQFLIQYYNGEERAKGNILERFSAQQFPDLHSELNLSSLELGDSALYFCASSVSIDTQYFGPGTRLTVL.

The V gene is TRBV7-2, the J gene TRBJ2-3; D gene uncertain. The CDR3 is 12 amino acids. V lost 5 bases, J lost 2 bases, and 5 bases lay in between. The germline V gene encodes CDR1 SGHTA and CDR2 FQGNSA. The CDR3 is CASSPVTDTQYF. The CDR3 bases are TGTGCCAGCAGCCCCGTCACAGATACGCAGTATTTT.

The chain carries TRBV21-1 and TRBJ1-5; TRBD1 was called by the table and not checked on the DNA. TRBV21-1 is a pseudogene. This CDR3 is 18 amino acids long. In nucleotides, the CDR3 is TGTGCCAGCAGGTTCGAACGTGTCAGGGGGCGACGGAATCAGCCCCAGCATTTT. Protein sequence: CASRFERVRGRRNQPQHF.

V gene TRBV6-4 combines with J gene TRBJ1-5, with D possibly being TRBD1 (5 bases). There are 16 residues in the CDR3. Germline loops: CDR1 MRHNA, CDR2 SNTAGT. The V end lost 2 bases, the J end lost 7 bases, and 18 bases lay between the germline ends. CDR3 protein: CASSDKSSRVEQPQHF. The CDR3 bases are TGTGCCAGCAGTGACAAGTCGAGCAGGGTAGAACAGCCCCAGCATTTT.